What follows are 27 T cell receptor beta chains derived from one specimen sequenced in a study of shared clonotypes between healthy human individuals. Sequenced by immunoSEQ multiplex PCR; TCRdb stores in-frame clones only, minus some. The sample records 550,000 to 850,000 clones, 55% to 80% being singletons. The sequenced material came from memory CD4+ T cells sorted from blood. Subset specified: CD45RA-negative fraction. The receptor set was obtained from a woman in her 30s in good health.

The rearrangement uses TRBV29-1 and TRBJ2-7; a weak D match, TRBD1 (6 bases). V lost 2 bases and J lost 5, with 10 bases in between. The length of the CDR3 is 12 residues. CDR1 is SQVTM and CDR2 is ANQGSEA in the germline V gene. For the CDR3, the DNA is TGCAGCGTTGAACAGGGGCCCGACGAGCAGTACTTC. Amino acids: CSVEQGPDEQYF.

The gene calls are TRBV2 and TRBJ2-1; 8 nucleotides match TRBD2. CDR3 length equals 15 residues. The junction had 2 bases not matched to a gene; V was cut back by 0 bases and J by 4 bases. The V gene's germline CDR1 is SNHLY and CDR2 FYNNEI. The CDR3 DNA reads as TGTGCCAGCAGTGAAGCCAGCGGGAGATACAATGAGCAGTTCTTC. As protein: CASSEASGRYNEQFF.

The J gene is TRBJ1-5, the V gene TRBV10-1; D not certain. Germline V gene lookup returns CDR1 WNHNN and CDR2 SYGVQD (reference sequence). V dropped 1 base and J dropped 4 bases, with 5 bases sitting between them. The CDR3 is 13 amino acids. In nucleotides, the CDR3 is TGCGCCAGCAGTGAGTTGGGGAATCAGCCCCAGCATTTT. Its translation: CASSELGNQPQHF.

This rearrangement joins TRBV9 to TRBJ2-3; D could derive from TRBD1 or TRBD2 (6 bases each). Germline V CDR1 and CDR2: SGDLS, YYNGEE. The CDR3 is 13 residues long. V was clipped by 2 bases and J by 6 bases, with 10 bases between them. This CDR3 is CASSVMGGDTQYF. CDR3 sequence (DNA): TGTGCCAGCAGCGTCATGGGGGGCGATACGCAGTATTTT.

This rearrangement joins TRBV7-2 to TRBJ1-1, with D unresolved. CDR1 and CDR2 (germline): SGHTA, FQGNSA. V lost 5 bases to trimming and J lost 11 bases, with 18 bases between them. This CDR3 spans 13 amino acids. The CDR3 DNA reads as TGTGCCAGCAGCAGGAGACGGACCGAAGTTGCTTTCTTT. It is translated as CASSRRRTEVAFF.

This sequence joins TRBV4-2 and TRBJ1-2; 9 positions match TRBD1. Germline V lookup: CDR1 LGHNA, CDR2 YNFKEQ. After removal of 4 bases from V and 8 bases from J, the junction contained 14 bases not matched to a gene. The CDR3 is made up of 16 amino acids. DNA of the CDR3: TGTGCCAGCAGCCTTCGTCCATGGGACAGGGACGGGGGCTACACCTTC. Protein: CASSLRPWDRDGGYTF.

The chain links TRBV7-2 to TRBJ2-3, with D possibly matching TRBD2 (5 bases). With 1 base removed from V and 0 bases from J, the gap between germline ends came to 8 bases. Germline-derived CDR1 and CDR2 are SGHTA and FQGNSA. This CDR3 has 15 amino acids. CDR3 coding DNA: TGTGCCAGCAGCTTAGGTAGCGCGAGCACAGATACGCAGTATTTT. This sequence encodes CASSLGSASTDTQYF.

The chain recombines TRBV30 with TRBJ1-4, with D tentatively TRBD1 (5 bases). The CDR3 is 15 residues long. Germline CDR1 and CDR2: GTSNPN and SVGIG (reference sequence). V lost 2 bases and J lost 4, with 14 bases in between. This CDR3 reads CAWSLKGLLNEKLFF. In nucleotides, the CDR3 is TGTGCCTGGAGTCTCAAGGGGTTACTTAATGAAAAACTGTTTTTT.

In the case of this clone: The sample holds other DNA sequences that translate to the same CDR3. V is TRBV7-9 and J is TRBJ2-1; perhaps TRBD1 as D (6 bases). This CDR3 is 13 amino acids long. Germline V lookup: CDR1 SEHNR, CDR2 FQNEAQ (reference sequence). Between the trimmed V and J ends, which lost 4 bases and 3 bases, there was a span of 7 bases. CDR3 in amino acids: CASSSQGYNEQFF. In DNA form, the CDR3 reads TGTGCCAGCAGCTCACAGGGCTACAATGAGCAGTTCTTC. Supplemented by reference TRBV7-9 and TRBJ2-1, the full variable domain reads DTGVSQNPRHKITKRGQNVTFRCDPISEHNRLYWYRQTLGQGPEFLTYFQNEAQLEKSRLLSDRFSAERPKGSFSTLEIQRTEQGDSAMYLCASSSQGYNEQFFGPGTRLTVL.

The chain has TRBV6-5 and TRBJ2-5, with 11 bases identical to TRBD2. This CDR3 has 16 residues. Trimming removed 2 bases from V and 4 bases from J; junction bases left unmatched: 6. The V gene's germline CDR1 is MNHEY and CDR2 SVGAGI. In DNA form, the CDR3 reads TGTGCCAGCAGTTACATCGTTACTAGCGGGAGAGAGACCCAGTACTTC. Its protein product is CASSYIVTSGRETQYF.

With regard to this clone: The sample contains more than one DNA sequence encoding this CDR3. V usage is TRBV18 and J usage is TRBJ2-3; D is unresolved. This CDR3 has 12 amino acids. Deletions cut 2 bases from V and 6 bases from J, with 6 bases between. The germline CDR1 and CDR2 sequences are KGHSH and LQKENI. CDR3: CASSPDTDTQYF. The DNA for the CDR3 is TGTGCCAGCTCACCAGATACCGATACGCAGTATTTT. The whole variable domain, remainder taken from reference TRBV18 and TRBJ2-3, is NAGVMQNPRHLVRRRGQEARLRCSPMKGHSHVYWYRQLPEEGLKFMVYLQKENIIDESGMPKERFSAEFPKEGPSILRIQQVVRGDSAAYFCASSPDTDTQYFGPGTRLTVL.

This clone came up once. The genes are TRBV10-3 and TRBJ2-3; the D is unclear. The germline V and J ends were trimmed by 2 bases and 5 bases, with 8 bases remaining between them. This CDR3 is 13 amino acids long. Germline V gives CDR1 ENHRY, CDR2 SYGVKD. DNA of the CDR3: TGTGCCATCAGTGAGGTCCCGGGAGATACGCAGTATTTT. The encoded protein is CAISEVPGDTQYF.

In the case of this clone: Given a much more abundant clone one base away, this may be a read error. Other DNA sequences in the same sample also yield this CDR3. V and J are TRBV7-3 and TRBJ1-2, with D maybe TRBD1 (6 bases). Trimming removed 6 bases from V and 3 bases from J, with 11 bases in between. Germline loops: CDR1 SGHTA, CDR2 FQGTGA. The CDR3 sequence is 13 residues long. Here the CDR3 DNA reads TGTGCCAGCAGTCCACAGGGTGACTATGGCTACACCTTC. It specifies CASSPQGDYGYTF.

The chain joins TRBV28 to TRBJ1-2; tentative D call: TRBD1 (6 bases). The ends were cut back, 5 bases at V and 4 bases at J, with 17 bases in the middle. CDR1 MDHEN and CDR2 SYDVKM come from the germline V gene. This CDR3 region has 15 residues. The CDR3 coding sequence is TGTGCCAGCAGTCGAAGCCCAGGGGTGGTCTATGGCTACACCTTC. This codes for CASSRSPGVVYGYTF.

V usage is TRBV5-8 and J usage is TRBJ2-1, with D unclear. V lost 4 bases and J lost 4, with 15 bases in between. The CDR3 contains 15 residues. The germline CDR1 and CDR2 sequences are SGHTS and YDEGEE. CDR3 in DNA: TGTGCCAGCAGCCACGACACGGAGAGTTACAATGAGCAGTTCTTC. As protein: CASSHDTESYNEQFF.

This rearrangement joins TRBV10-1 to TRBJ2-3; D is undetermined. This CDR3 spans 13 amino acids. V gave up 1 base and J gave up 4 bases, with 6 bases separating them. CDR1 is WNHNN and CDR2 is SYGVQD in the germline V gene (reference sequence). CDR3 DNA: TGCGCCAGCAGTGAGTGGGGTGCAGATACGCAGTATTTT. Protein product: CASSEWGADTQYF.

This clone was recorded once. The gene calls are TRBV30 and TRBJ2-7; 9 bases map to TRBD2. This CDR3 has 13 amino acids. Germline V gives CDR1 GTSNPN, CDR2 SVGIG (reference sequence). J gave up 6 bases and V 2 bases, and 5 bases lay outside the gene matches. The CDR3 here is CAWSLAGASEQYF. DNA for the CDR3: TGTGCCTGGAGTTTAGCGGGAGCCTCCGAGCAGTACTTC.

The rearrangement joins TRBV30 to TRBJ2-5; a weak D match, TRBD2 (5 bases). The V gene's germline CDR1 is GTSNPN and CDR2 SVGIG (reference sequence). This CDR3 spans 13 amino acids. Trimming stripped 3 bases from V and 2 bases from J, with 10 bases between. DNA of the CDR3: TGTGCCTGGAGCGGAGGTTATCAAGAGACCCAGTACTTC. Amino acid sequence: CAWSGGYQETQYF.

There are a few counts of this clone. The chain employs TRBV30 and TRBJ1-2; tentative D call: TRBD1 (5 bases). V was cut by 7 bases and J by 0 bases, with 12 bases left in between. This CDR3 has 13 amino acids. CDR1 GTSNPN and CDR2 SVGIG come from the germline V gene (reference sequence). As DNA, the CDR3 is TGTGCCTCAGGGACGCCAGCTAACTATGGCTACACCTTC. Translated: CASGTPANYGYTF.

In regard to this clone: This sample includes further DNA sequences coding for the same CDR3. The rearrangement uses TRBV29-1 and TRBJ1-1; D unresolved. CDR1 is SQVTM, CDR2 ANQGSEA, per germline. Deletions cut 4 bases from V and 2 bases from J, with 11 bases between. CDR3 size: 13 residues. Here the CDR3 reads CSVVWGVNTEAFF. The CDR3 DNA follows: TGCAGCGTTGTTTGGGGAGTTAACACTGAAGCTTTCTTT.

J is TRBJ2-1 and V is TRBV11-3; possible D gene TRBD2, 6 bases. Trimming pared 4 bases from V and 6 bases from J, leaving 10 bases between. CDR1 is SGHNT and CDR2 is YENEEA in the germline V gene. The CDR3 runs 13 residues. The CDR3 DNA is TGTGCCAGCAGCTCGCAGGAGGGCAATGAGCAGTTCTTC. Its protein product is CASSSQEGNEQFF.

The chain combines TRBV10-2 with TRBJ2-7, with D possibly called TRBD1 or TRBD2 (5 bases each). Trimming removed 0 bases at V and 2 bases at J, with 8 bases between. The CDR3 contains 14 residues. From germline, CDR1 is WSHSY and CDR2 SAAADI. This CDR3 is CASSESGPAYEQYF. CDR3 DNA sequence: TGCGCCAGCAGTGAGTCGGGACCGGCCTACGAGCAGTACTTC.

This chain links TRBV27 with TRBJ2-3; no clear D. V lost 0 bases and J 3 bases, leaving 16 bases between the germline ends. This CDR3 has 17 residues. CDR1 and CDR2 from the germline V gene are MNHEY and SMNVEV (reference sequence). CDR3 sequence reads: CASSLSRTLYTTDTQYF. The CDR3 DNA reads as TGTGCCAGCAGTTTATCGAGGACGCTCTATACAACAGATACGCAGTATTTT.

This clone was observed a handful of times. This chain connects TRBV25-1 to TRBJ2-1, with 10 bases identical to TRBD2. With 3 bases clipped from V and 4 bases from J, the junction kept 6 bases outside the gene matches. The CDR3 runs to 16 residues. Germline V gene sequence: CDR1 MGHDK, CDR2 SYGVNS. DNA for the CDR3: TGTGCCAGCAGTGATTCCGGGACTAGCGCGTACAATGAGCAGTTCTTC. Protein product: CASSDSGTSAYNEQFF.

J is TRBJ2-1 and V is TRBV18, with D maybe TRBD2 (5 bases). Trimming took 6 bases from V and 6 from J, leaving 15 bases between them. This CDR3 comprises 14 residues. The germline V gene encodes CDR1 KGHSH and CDR2 LQKENI. This CDR3 is CASSSTGSGNEQFF. The CDR3 bases are TGTGCCAGCTCCTCCACGGGAAGCGGCAATGAGCAGTTCTTC.

V and J are TRBV6-1 and TRBJ2-4; 10 nucleotides line up with TRBD1. This CDR3 region has 14 residues. The V gene's germline CDR1 is MNHNS and CDR2 SASEGT. V was clipped by 1 base and J by 14 bases; unmatched bases: 8. In DNA, the CDR3 is TGTGCCAGCAGTGAAGGGACAGGGGGGTGGGTTGAGTACTTC. Its protein product is CASSEGTGGWVEYF.

The chain has TRBV6-6 and TRBJ2-5; 10 bases match TRBD2. V gave up 6 bases and J gave up 0 bases; unmatched junction bases: 4. This CDR3 is built from 15 residues. In germline, CDR1 is MNHNY, CDR2 SVGAGI (reference sequence). CDR3 in DNA: TGTGCCAGCAGAAACGGACTAGCGGACCAAGAGACCCAGTACTTC. Translated, it gives CASRNGLADQETQYF.